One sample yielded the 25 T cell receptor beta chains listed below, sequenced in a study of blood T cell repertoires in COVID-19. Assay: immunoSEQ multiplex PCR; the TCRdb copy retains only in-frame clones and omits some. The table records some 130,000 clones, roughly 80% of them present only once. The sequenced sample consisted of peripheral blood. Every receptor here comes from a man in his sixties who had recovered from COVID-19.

CDR3 DNA sequence: TGTGCCAGCAGTAAACAGGGCTATGGCTACACCTTC. Translated: CASSKQGYGYTF. The gene calls are TRBV27 and TRBJ1-2, with D possibly matching TRBD1 (6 bases). Germline values: CDR1 MNHEY, CDR2 SMNVEV (reference sequence). CDR3 length equals 12 residues. The V and J ends lost 5 bases and 4 bases respectively, with 8 bases between them.

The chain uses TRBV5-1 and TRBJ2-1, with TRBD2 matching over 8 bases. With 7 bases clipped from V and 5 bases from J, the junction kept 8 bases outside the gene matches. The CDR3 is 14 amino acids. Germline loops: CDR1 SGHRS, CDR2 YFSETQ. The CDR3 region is CASSPLADNNEQFF. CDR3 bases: TGCGCCAGCTCACCACTAGCGGATAACAATGAGCAGTTCTTC. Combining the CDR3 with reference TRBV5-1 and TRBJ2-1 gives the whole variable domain KAGVTQTPRYLIKTRGQQVTLSCSPISGHRSVSWYQQTPGQGLQFLFEYFSETQRNKGNFPGRFSGRQFSNSRSEMNVSTLELGDSALYLCASSPLADNNEQFFGPGTRLTVL.

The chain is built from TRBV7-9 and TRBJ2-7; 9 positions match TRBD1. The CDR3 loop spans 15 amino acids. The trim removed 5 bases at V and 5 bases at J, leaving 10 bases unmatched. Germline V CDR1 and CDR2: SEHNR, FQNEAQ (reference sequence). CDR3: CASSRETGGLHEQYF. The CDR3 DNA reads TGTGCCAGCAGCCGAGAAACAGGGGGCCTCCACGAGCAGTACTTC. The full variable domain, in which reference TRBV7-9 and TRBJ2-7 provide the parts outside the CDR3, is DTGVSQNPRHKITKRGQNVTFRCDPISEHNRLYWYRQTLGQGPEFLTYFQNEAQLEKSRLLSDRFSAERPKGSFSTLEIQRTEQGDSAMYLCASSRETGGLHEQYFGPGTRLTVT.

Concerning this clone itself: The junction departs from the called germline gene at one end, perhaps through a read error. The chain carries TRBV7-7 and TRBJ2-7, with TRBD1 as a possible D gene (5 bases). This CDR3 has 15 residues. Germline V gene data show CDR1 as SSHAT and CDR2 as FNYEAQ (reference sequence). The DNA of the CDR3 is TGTGCTAGCAGCCAGGGCCCTACGAGCTCCTACGAGCAGTACTTC. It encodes CASSQGPTSSYEQYF.

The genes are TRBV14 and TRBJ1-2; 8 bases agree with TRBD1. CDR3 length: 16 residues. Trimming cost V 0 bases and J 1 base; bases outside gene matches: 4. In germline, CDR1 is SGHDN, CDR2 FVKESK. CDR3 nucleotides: TGTGCCAGCAGCCAAGATCAGGGGGCGATTAACTATGGCTACACCTTC. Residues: CASSQDQGAINYGYTF.

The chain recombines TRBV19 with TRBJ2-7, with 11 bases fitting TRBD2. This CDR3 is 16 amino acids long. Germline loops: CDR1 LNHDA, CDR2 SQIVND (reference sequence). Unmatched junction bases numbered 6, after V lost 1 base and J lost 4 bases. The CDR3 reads CASSIAASGRSYEQYF. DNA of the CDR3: TGTGCCAGTAGTATAGCGGCTAGCGGGAGGTCTTACGAGCAGTACTTC. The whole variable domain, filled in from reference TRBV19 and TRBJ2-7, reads DGGITQSPKYLFRKEGQNVTLSCEQNLNHDAMYWYRQDPGQGLRLIYYSQIVNDFQKGDIAEGYSVSREKKESFPLTVTSAQKNPTAFYLCASSIAASGRSYEQYFGPGTRLTVT.

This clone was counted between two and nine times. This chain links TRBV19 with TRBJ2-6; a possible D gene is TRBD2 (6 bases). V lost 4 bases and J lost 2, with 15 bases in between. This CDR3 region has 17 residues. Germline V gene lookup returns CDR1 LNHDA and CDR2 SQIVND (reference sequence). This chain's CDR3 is CASSTQASVPGANVLTF. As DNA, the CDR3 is TGTGCCAGTAGTACGCAGGCTAGCGTCCCTGGGGCCAACGTCCTGACTTTC.

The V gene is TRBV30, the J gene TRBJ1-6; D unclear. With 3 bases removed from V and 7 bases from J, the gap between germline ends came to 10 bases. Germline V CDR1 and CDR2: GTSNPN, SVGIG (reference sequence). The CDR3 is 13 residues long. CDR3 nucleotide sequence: TGTGCCTGGAGGGACGGAGGGAATTCACCCCTCCACTTT. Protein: CAWRDGGNSPLHF.

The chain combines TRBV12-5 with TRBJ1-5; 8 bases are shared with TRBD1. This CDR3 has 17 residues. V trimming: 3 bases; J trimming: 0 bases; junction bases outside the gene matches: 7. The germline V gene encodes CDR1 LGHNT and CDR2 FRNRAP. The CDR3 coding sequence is TGTGCTAGTGGTTTCCGGGACAGGTCATATAGCAATCAGCCCCAGCATTTT. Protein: CASGFRDRSYSNQPQHF.

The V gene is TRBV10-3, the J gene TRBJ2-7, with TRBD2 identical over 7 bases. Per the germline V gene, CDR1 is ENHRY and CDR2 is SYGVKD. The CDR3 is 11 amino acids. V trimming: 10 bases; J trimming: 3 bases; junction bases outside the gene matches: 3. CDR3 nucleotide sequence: TGTGCCACCAGGGACTACTACGAGCAGTACTTC. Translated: CATRDYYEQYF.

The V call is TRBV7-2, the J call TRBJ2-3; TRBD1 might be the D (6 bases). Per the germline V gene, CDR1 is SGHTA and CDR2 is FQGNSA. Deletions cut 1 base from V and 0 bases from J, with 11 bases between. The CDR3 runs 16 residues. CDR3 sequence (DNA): TGTGCCAGCAGCTTAGGTCCGACAGGCAGCACAGATACGCAGTATTTT. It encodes CASSLGPTGSTDTQYF.

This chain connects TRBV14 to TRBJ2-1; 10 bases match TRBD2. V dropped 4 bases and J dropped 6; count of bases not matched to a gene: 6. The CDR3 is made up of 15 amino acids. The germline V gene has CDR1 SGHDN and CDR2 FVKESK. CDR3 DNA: TGTGCCAGCAGCCCTCCGGGACTAGCGATCAATGAGCAGTTCTTC. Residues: CASSPPGLAINEQFF.

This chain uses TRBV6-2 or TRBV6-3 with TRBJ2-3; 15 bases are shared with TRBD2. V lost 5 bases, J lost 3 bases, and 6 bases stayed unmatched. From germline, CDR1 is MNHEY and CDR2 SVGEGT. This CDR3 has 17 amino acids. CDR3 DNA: TGTGCCAGCAGTCAGGGGACTAGCGGGGGGCTAACAGATACGCAGTATTTT. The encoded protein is CASSQGTSGGLTDTQYF.

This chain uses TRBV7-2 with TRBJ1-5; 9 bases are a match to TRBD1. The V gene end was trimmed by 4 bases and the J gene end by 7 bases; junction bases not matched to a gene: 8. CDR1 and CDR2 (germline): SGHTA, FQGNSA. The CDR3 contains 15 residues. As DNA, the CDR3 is TGTGCCAGCAGCTCCGAGGGACAGGGACAACAGCCCCAGCATTTT. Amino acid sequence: CASSSEGQGQQPQHF. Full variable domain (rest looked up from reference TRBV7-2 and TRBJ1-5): GAGVSQSPSNKVTEKGKDVELRCDPISGHTALYWYRQSLGQGLEFLIYFQGNSAPDKSGLPSDRFSAERTGGSVSTLTIQRTQQEDSAVYLCASSSEGQGQQPQHFGDGTRLSIL.

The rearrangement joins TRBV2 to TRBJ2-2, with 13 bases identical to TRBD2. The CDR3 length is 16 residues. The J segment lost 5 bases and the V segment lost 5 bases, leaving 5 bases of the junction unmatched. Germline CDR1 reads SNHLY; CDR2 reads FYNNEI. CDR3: CASSRTSGSGTGELFF. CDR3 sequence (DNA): TGTGCCAGCAGTAGGACTAGCGGGAGCGGAACCGGGGAGCTGTTTTTT.

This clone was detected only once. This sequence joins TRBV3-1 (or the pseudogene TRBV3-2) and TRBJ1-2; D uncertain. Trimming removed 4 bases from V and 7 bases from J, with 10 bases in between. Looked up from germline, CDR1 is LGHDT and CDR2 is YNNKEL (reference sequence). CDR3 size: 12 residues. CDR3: CASSPGAGGYTF. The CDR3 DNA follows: TGTGCCAGCAGCCCGGGAGCGGGTGGCTACACCTTC.

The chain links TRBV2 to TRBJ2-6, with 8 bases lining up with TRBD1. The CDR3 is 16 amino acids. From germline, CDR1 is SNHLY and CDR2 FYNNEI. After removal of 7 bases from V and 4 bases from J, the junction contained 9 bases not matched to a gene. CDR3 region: CASKGRGHRGANVLTF. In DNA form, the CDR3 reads TGTGCCAGCAAAGGCAGGGGGCATCGCGGGGCCAACGTCCTGACTTTC.

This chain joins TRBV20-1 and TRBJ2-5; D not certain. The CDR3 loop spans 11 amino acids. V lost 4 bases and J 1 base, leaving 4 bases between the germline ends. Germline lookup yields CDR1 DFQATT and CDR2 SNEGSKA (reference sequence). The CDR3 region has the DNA TGCAGTGCTACCCTCCAAGAGACCCAGTACTTC. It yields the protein CSATLQETQYF.

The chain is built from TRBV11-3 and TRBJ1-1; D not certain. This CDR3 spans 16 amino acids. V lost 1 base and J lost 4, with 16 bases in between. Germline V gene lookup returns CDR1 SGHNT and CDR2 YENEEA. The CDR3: CASSLGRGRGGTEAFF. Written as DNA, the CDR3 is TGTGCCAGCAGCTTAGGCCGAGGGCGCGGAGGCACTGAAGCTTTCTTT.

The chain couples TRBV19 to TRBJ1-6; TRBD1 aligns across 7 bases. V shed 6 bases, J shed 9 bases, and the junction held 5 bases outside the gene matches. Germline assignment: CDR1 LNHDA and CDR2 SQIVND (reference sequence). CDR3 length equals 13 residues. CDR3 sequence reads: CASRLRDSSPLHF. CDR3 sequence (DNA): TGTGCCAGTAGGTTAAGGGACAGTTCACCCCTCCACTTT.

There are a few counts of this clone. The CDR3 DNA sequence: TGTGCCAGCAGCCAAGAGGGAGGTCCGAATTCACCCCTCCACTTT. Translation: CASSQEGGPNSPLHF. This chain uses TRBV3-1 (or the pseudogene TRBV3-2) with TRBJ1-6, with D uncertain. CDR1 and CDR2 (germline): LGHDT, YNNKEL (reference sequence). There are 15 residues in the CDR3. V was cut by 0 bases and J by 7 bases, with 10 bases left in between.

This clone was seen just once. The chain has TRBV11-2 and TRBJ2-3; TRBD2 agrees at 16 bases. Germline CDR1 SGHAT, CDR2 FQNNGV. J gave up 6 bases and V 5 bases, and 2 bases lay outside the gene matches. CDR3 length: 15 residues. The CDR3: CASSPGLAGGDTQYF. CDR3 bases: TGTGCCAGCAGCCCGGGACTAGCGGGAGGGGATACGCAGTATTTT.

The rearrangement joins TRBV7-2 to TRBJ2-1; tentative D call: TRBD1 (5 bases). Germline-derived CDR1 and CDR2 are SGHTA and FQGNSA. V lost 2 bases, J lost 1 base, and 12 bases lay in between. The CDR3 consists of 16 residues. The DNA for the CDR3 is TGTGCCAGCAGCTTATTACAGGATTTTTCCTACAATGAGCAGTTCTTC. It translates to CASSLLQDFSYNEQFF.

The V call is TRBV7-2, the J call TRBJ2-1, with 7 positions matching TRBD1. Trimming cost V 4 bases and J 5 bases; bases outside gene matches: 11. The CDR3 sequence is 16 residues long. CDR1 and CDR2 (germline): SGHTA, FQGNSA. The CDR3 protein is CASSSPPGQWNNEQFF. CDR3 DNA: TGTGCCAGCAGCTCCCCGCCGGGACAGTGGAACAATGAGCAGTTCTTC.

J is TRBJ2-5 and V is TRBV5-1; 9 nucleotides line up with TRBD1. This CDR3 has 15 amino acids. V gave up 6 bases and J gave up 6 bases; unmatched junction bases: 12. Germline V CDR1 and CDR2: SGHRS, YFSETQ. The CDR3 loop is CASISGTGWSQTQYF. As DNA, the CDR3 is TGCGCCAGCATTTCCGGGACAGGGTGGAGTCAGACCCAGTACTTC.